This TCR beta chain originates from a study of cytomegalovirus exposure and HLA in healthy donors. Whole-study findings and limits: Analyzed later, most CMV-associated TCR beta chains appeared HLA-restricted. There were a few CMV-associated chains whose specificity for CMV antigens was confirmed in vitro. Association of a missense DCLRE1C variant with TCR beta V- and J-gene trimming was reported in a later analysis.

Trimming cost V 7 bases and J 1 base; bases outside gene matches: 8. This CDR3 has 17 amino acids. Germline CDR1 reads SGHDT; CDR2 reads YYEEEE. On this clone itself: Its antigen is not known.

PCR involved 60 Vbeta and 13 Jbeta primers. Only in-frame clones appear in the TCRdb table, and some are missing; sequencing was by immunoSEQ multiplex PCR. The repertoire includes 120,000 to 150,000 clones, about 66% of them detected once, and approximately 1.7% sits in the top ten. What was sequenced was PBMCs. The chain employs TRBV5-6 and TRBJ2-5; TRBD2 matches 15 bases. This clonotype originated in a male donor in good health and CMV-seronegative. The CDR3 DNA reads TGTGCCAGCTGCTGGGGGACTAGCGGGGGGTTCCAAGAGACCCAGTACTTC. Protein: CASCWGTSGGFQETQYF. Full variable domain (rest looked up from reference TRBV5-6 and TRBJ2-5): DAGVTQSPTHLIKTRGQQVTLRCSPKSGHDTVSWYQQALGQGPQFIFQYYEEEERQRGNFPDRFSGHQFPNYSSELNVNALLLGDSALYLCASCWGTSGGFQETQYFGPGTRLLVL.